This TCR beta chain was observed in a study of blood T cell repertoires in COVID-19. The germline CDR1 and CDR2 sequences are SGHTA and FQGNSA. The germline V and J ends were trimmed by 1 base and 1 base, with 16 bases remaining between them. The CDR3 loop spans 17 amino acids. The assay was immunoSEQ multiplex PCR, and TCRdb's table has in-frame clones only and misses some. The sample has about 180,000 clones, 85% to 90% seen once; the top ten hold about 18%. The sequencing sample was made of peripheral blood. This sequence was found in a person aged 65 to 85 with COVID-19, enrolled during active disease. This chain connects TRBV7-2 to TRBJ1-2; D uncertain. CDR3 region: CASSLDGEGAFNYGYTF. The DNA for the CDR3 is TGTGCCAGCAGCTTAGACGGAGAGGGCGCTTTTAACTATGGCTACACCTTC. Complete variable domain (other parts from reference TRBV7-2 and TRBJ1-2): GAGVSQSPSNKVTEKGKDVELRCDPISGHTALYWYRQSLGQGLEFLIYFQGNSAPDKSGLPSDRFSAERTGGSVSTLTIQRTQQEDSAVYLCASSLDGEGAFNYGYTFGSGTRLTVV.